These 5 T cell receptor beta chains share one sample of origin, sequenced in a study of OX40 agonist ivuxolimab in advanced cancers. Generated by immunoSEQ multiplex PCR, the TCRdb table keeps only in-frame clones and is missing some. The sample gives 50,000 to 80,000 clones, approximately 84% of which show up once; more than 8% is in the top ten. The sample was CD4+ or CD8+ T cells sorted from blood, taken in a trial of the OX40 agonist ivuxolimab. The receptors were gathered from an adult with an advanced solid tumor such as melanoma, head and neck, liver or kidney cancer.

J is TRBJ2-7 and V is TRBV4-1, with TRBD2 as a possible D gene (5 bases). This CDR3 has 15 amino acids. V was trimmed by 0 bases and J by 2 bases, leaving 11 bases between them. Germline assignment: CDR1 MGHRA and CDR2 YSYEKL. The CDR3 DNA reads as TGCGCCAGCAGCCAAGAAGAGGGTAGAACCTACGAGCAGTACTTC. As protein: CASSQEEGRTYEQYF.

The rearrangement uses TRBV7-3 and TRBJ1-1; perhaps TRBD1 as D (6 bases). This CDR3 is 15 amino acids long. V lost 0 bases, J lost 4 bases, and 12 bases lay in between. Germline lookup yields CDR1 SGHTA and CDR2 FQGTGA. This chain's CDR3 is CASSLTATGTTEAFF. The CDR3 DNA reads TGTGCCAGCAGCTTAACAGCAACAGGGACCACTGAAGCTTTCTTT.

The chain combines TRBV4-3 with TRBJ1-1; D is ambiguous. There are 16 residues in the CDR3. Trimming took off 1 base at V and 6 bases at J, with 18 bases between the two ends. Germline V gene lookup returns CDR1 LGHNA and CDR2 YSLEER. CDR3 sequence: CASSQVKAQRVPEAFF. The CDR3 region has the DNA TGCGCCAGCAGCCAAGTAAAGGCGCAGCGGGTACCTGAAGCTTTCTTT.

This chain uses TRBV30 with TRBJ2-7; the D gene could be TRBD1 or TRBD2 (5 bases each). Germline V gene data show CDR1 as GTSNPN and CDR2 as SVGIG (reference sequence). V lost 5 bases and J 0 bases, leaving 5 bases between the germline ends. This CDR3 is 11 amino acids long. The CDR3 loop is CAWGTSYEQYF. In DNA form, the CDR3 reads TGTGCCTGGGGGACCTCCTACGAGCAGTACTTC.

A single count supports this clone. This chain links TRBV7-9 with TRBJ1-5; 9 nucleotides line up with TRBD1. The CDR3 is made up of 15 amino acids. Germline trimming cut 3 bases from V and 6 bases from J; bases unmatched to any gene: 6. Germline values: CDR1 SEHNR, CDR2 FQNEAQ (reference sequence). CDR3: CASSFGYRGPQPQHF. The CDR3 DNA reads TGTGCCAGCAGCTTCGGATACAGGGGGCCTCAGCCCCAGCATTTT.